This TCR beta chain was sequenced in a study of post-analysis software for immune sequencing data. Study-wide points: Multiple sclerosis patients showed significantly lower normalized Chao1 diversity than controls did. Samples from a shared batch, those prepared together, strongly co-clustered by F measure.

A word on this clonotype: Its antigen is undetermined.

Every TCR beta cDNA library bore unique molecular identifiers. TCRdb re-derived calls from the PCR reads in MiXCR, one entry per CDR3 protein. The sample records hundreds of thousands of distinct CDR3 sequences, roughly 27% being singletons. The receptor comes from a girl between 10 and 17 years old with multiple sclerosis. Material: blood.

This CDR3 reads CASSLTGQGADEQYF. CDR3 sequence (DNA): TGCGCCAGCAGCTTGACCGGACAGGGGGCGGACGAGCAGTACTTC. The chain joins TRBV5-1 to TRBJ2-7, with 11 bases aligning to TRBD1. With V trimmed by 1 base and J by 5 bases, 5 bases remained unmatched. The germline gives CDR1 SGHRS, CDR2 YFSETQ. This CDR3 is 15 amino acids long.